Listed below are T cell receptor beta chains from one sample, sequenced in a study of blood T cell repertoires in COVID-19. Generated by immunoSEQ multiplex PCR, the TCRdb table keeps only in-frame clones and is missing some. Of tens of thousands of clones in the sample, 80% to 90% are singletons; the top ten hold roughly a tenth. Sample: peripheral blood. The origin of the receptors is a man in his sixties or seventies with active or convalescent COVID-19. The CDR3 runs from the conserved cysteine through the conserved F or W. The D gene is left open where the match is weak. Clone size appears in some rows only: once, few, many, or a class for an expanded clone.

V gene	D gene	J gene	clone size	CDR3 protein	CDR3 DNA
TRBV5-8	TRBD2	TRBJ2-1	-	CASSPSGRTSYNEQFF	TGTGCCAGCAGCCCAAGCGGGAGAACGTCCTACAATGAGCAGTTCTTC
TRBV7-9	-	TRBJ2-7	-	CASSLGGGDEQYF	TGTGCCAGCAGCTTAGGGGGGGGCGACGAGCAGTACTTC
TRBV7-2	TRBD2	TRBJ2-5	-	CASSLVGLAETQYF	TGTGCCAGCAGCTTAGTTGGACTAGCAGAGACCCAGTACTTC
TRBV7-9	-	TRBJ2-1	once	CASSTGTGEQFF	TGTGCCAGCAGCACAGGCACAGGGGAGCAGTTCTTC
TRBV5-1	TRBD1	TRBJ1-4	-	CASSLTGVNEKLFF	TGCGCCAGCAGCCTGACAGGGGTCAATGAAAAACTGTTTTTT
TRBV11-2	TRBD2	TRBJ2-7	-	CASSLGGTSASYEQYF	TGTGCCAGCAGCTTAGGGGGGACTAGCGCATCCTACGAGCAGTACTTC
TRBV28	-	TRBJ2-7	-	CASAGPFEQYF	TGTGCCAGCGCTGGCCCCTTCGAGCAGTACTTC
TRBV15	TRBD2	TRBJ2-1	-	CATSRGGRTSGRVNEQFF	TGTGCCACCAGCAGAGGGGGCAGGACTAGCGGGAGGGTCAATGAGCAGTTCTTC
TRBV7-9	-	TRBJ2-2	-	CASSLEVRTGELFF	TGTGCCAGCAGCTTGGAGGTCCGGACCGGGGAGCTGTTTTTT
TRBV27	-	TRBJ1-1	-	CASSFSQNTEAFF	TGTGCCAGCAGTTTTTCCCAGAACACTGAAGCTTTCTTT
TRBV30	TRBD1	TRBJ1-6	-	CAWSQRGQGDSPLHF	TGTGCCTGGAGTCAACGGGGACAGGGGGACTCACCCCTCCACTTT
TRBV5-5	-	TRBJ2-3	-	CASSLVGASTDTQYF	TGTGCCAGCAGCTTGGTAGGGGCCAGCACAGATACGCAGTATTTT
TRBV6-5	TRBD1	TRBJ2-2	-	CASRRLRTGNGELFF	TGTGCCAGCAGAAGACTCAGGACAGGGAACGGGGAGCTGTTTTTT
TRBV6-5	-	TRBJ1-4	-	CASSRNQGGYEKLFF	TGTGCCAGCAGCAGAAACCAGGGAGGATATGAAAAACTGTTTTTT
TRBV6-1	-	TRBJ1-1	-	CASSEDVGASPWTEAFF	TGTGCCAGCAGTGAAGATGTAGGGGCCAGCCCATGGACTGAAGCTTTCTTT
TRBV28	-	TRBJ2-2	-	CASSLGLANTGELFF	TGTGCCAGCAGTTTGGGTCTAGCGAACACCGGGGAGCTGTTTTTT
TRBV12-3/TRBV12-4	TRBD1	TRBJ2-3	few	CASMRTGSDTQYF	TGTGCCAGCATGAGGACAGGGTCTGATACGCAGTATTTT
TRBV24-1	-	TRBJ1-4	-	CATSDRTEPKLFF	TGTGCCACCAGTGACCGGACAGAACCAAAACTGTTTTTT
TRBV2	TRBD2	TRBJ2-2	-	CATHVGYRTSGSSTGELFF	TGTGCCACTCACGTGGGTTACAGGACTAGCGGGAGTTCCACCGGGGAGCTGTTTTTT
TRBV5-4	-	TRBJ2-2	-	CASGIQRDTGELFF	TGTGCCAGCGGGATACAGAGGGACACCGGGGAGCTGTTTTTT
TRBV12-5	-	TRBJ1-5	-	CASGLVKNRVSNQPQHF	TGTGCTAGTGGTTTGGTAAAAAACAGAGTTAGCAATCAGCCCCAGCATTTT
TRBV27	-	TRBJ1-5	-	CASSRGSNQPQHF	TGTGCCAGCAGCAGGGGTAGCAATCAGCCCCAGCATTTT
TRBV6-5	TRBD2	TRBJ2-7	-	CASRAGTSASYEQYF	TGTGCCAGCAGGGCCGGGACTAGCGCCTCCTACGAGCAGTACTTC
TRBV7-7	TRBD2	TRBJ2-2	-	CASSPILGVLAGSSTGELFF	TGTGCTAGCAGCCCGATTCTGGGGGTACTAGCGGGATCGAGCACCGGGGAGCTGTTTTTT
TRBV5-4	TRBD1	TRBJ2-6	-	CASSKTGTGDSGANVLTF	TGTGCCAGCAGCAAGACCGGGACAGGTGACTCTGGGGCCAACGTCCTGACTTTC
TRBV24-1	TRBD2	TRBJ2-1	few	CAPPASGRFWSYNEQFF	TGTGCCCCCCCGGCTAGCGGGAGATTTTGGTCCTACAATGAGCAGTTCTTC
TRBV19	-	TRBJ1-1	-	CASSAYRVNTEAFF	TGTGCCAGTAGTGCTTACAGGGTGAACACTGAAGCTTTCTTT
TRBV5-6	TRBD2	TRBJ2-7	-	CASSLYGLAGGRKQYF	TGTGCCAGCAGCTTGTATGGCCTAGCGGGAGGTCGGAAGCAGTACTTC
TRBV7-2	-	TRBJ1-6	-	CASSLAGQLYNSPLHF	TGTGCCAGCAGCTTAGCTGGACAGCTTTATAATTCACCCCTCCACTTT
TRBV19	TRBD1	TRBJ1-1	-	CASSIPRGMPEAFF	TGTGCCAGTAGTATACCCAGGGGGATGCCTGAAGCTTTCTTT
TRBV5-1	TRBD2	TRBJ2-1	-	CASSLGLAGGSDEQFF	TGCGCCAGCAGCTTGGGACTAGCGGGAGGGTCGGATGAGCAGTTCTTC
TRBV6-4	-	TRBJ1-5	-	CASSPTGNQPQHF	TGTGCCAGCAGTCCTACAGGAAATCAGCCCCAGCATTTT
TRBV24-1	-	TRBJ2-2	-	CATSDPQGIGGELFF	TGTGCCACCAGTGATCCTCAGGGAATTGGCGGGGAGCTGTTTTTT
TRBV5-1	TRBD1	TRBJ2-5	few	CASSFQGAEETQYF	TGCGCCAGCAGCTTCCAGGGGGCGGAGGAGACCCAGTACTTC
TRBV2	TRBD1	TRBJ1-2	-	CASSDHGQGGPYGYTF	TGTGCCAGCAGTGACCACGGACAGGGAGGACCCTATGGCTACACCTTC
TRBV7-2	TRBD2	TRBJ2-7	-	CASSLYSGGYYEQYF	TGTGCCAGCAGCTTATATAGCGGGGGATACTACGAGCAGTACTTC
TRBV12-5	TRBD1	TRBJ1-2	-	CASGLVGQVFRDYGYTF	TGTGCTAGTGGTTTAGTGGGACAGGTGTTTCGCGACTATGGCTACACCTTC
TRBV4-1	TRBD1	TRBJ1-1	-	CASSQERQGTTDAFF	TGCGCCAGCAGCCAAGAGAGACAGGGGACAACTGACGCTTTCTTT
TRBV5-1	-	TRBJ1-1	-	CASVAGGADTEAFF	TGCGCCAGCGTCGCTGGGGGCGCGGACACTGAAGCTTTCTTT
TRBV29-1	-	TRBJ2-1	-	CFAGHYNEQFF	TGCTTCGCAGGGCACTACAATGAGCAGTTCTTC
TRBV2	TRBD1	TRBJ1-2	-	CASTEDRAGGYTF	TGTGCCAGCACCGAGGACAGGGCTGGCGGCTACACCTTC
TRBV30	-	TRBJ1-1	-	CAWSRGAVTEAFF	TGTGCCTGGAGTCGCGGGGCGGTAACTGAAGCTTTCTTT
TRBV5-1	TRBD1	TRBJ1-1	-	CASSLGTGGTEAFF	TGCGCCAGCAGCTTGGGGACAGGGGGCACTGAAGCTTTCTTT
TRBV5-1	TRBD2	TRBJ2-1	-	CASSPLTGVAGGRNEQFF	TGCGCCAGCAGCCCACTTACGGGGGTCGCGGGAGGAAGAAATGAGCAGTTCTTC
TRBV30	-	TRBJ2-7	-	CAWSRTGGPYF	TGTGCCTGGAGTAGAACCGGCGGGCCTTACTTC
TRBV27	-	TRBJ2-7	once	CASSFHKSYEQYF	TGTGCCAGCAGTTTCCACAAGTCCTACGAGCAGTACTTC
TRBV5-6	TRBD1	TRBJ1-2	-	CASSLRRGQGPNYGYTF	TGTGCCAGCAGCTTACGACGTGGACAGGGACCTAACTATGGCTACACCTTC
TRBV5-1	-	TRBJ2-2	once	CASSLARENTGELFF	TGCGCCAGCAGCTTGGCCAGGGAAAACACCGGGGAGCTGTTTTTT
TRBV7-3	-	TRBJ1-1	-	CASSSLHGAEAFF	TGTGCCAGCAGCTCCCTACACGGGGCTGAAGCTTTCTTT
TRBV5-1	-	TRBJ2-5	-	CASSLVRTAQETQYF	TGCGCCAGCAGCTTGGTTCGGACAGCCCAAGAGACCCAGTACTTC
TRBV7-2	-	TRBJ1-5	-	CASSLFQGFGQPQHF	TGTGCCAGCAGCTTATTTCAGGGTTTCGGTCAGCCCCAGCATTTT
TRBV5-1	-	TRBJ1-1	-	CASSSRGENTEAFF	TGCGCCAGCAGCAGCAGGGGCGAGAACACTGAAGCTTTCTTT
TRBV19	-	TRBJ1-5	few	CASSINSGGAHSNQPQHF	TGTGCCAGTAGTATCAACTCTGGGGGGGCGCATAGCAATCAGCCCCAGCATTTT
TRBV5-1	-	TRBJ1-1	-	CASRPGTTGTEAFF	TGCGCCAGCAGGCCAGGGACAACCGGAACTGAAGCTTTCTTT
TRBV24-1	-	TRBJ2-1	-	CATSSQGSYNEQFF	TGTGCCACCAGTTCACAGGGTTCCTACAATGAGCAGTTCTTC
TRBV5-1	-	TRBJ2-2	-	CASSLAQGSGTGELFF	TGCGCCAGCAGCTTGGCCCAGGGTTCGGGCACCGGGGAGCTGTTTTTT
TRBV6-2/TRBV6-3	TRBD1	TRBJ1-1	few	CASSLDRVWGTEAFF	TGTGCCAGCAGCCTTGACAGGGTTTGGGGCACTGAAGCTTTCTTT